This note documents a single TCR beta chain sequence. Its antigen is unidentified. This record comes from a study of vaccination effects on CD4 cells after COVID-19. TCRdb's copy holds only in-frame clones and misses some; the assay was immunoSEQ multiplex PCR. The sample yields about 50,000 clones, about 83% seen once. Germline assignment: CDR1 SGHRS and CDR2 YFSETQ. The CDR3 loop spans 15 amino acids. The junction had 2 bases not matched to a gene; V was cut back by 0 bases and J by 3 bases. When ten to eleven days of culture had elapsed, CD4+ T cells were isolated. Vaccine recipients, nucleocapsid antibody negative, had no prior SARS-CoV-2 infection. Both day 3 and day 7 saw half the medium replaced with IL-2 medium.

J is TRBJ1-4 and V is TRBV5-1; 7 bases are shared with TRBD1. The sample consisted of CD4+ T cells from PBMCs cultured without peptide, taken before COVID-19 vaccination. This clonotype originated in a human donor who received a COVID-19 vaccine. CDR3 region: CASSLGDRPNEKLFF. In nucleotides, the CDR3 is TGCGCCAGCAGCTTGGGGGACAGACCTAATGAAAAACTGTTTTTT.